This T cell receptor beta chain was captured by sequencing in a study of blood T cell repertoires in COVID-19. Clones were read by immunoSEQ multiplex PCR, and TCRdb kept only the in-frame ones, dropping some. Among around 310,000 clones listed, about 91% were seen once. Participants came from about two dozen US areas, aged roughly 18 to 89 years. Cohorts were determined from participant-reported clinical history. Two negative PCRs, clearance, or symptom resolution had been documented for recovered Cohort 3 donors. Looked up from germline, CDR1 is SGHTA and CDR2 is FQGTGA. Trimming took 4 bases from V and 6 from J; bases not matched to a gene: 4. The CDR3 length is 14 residues.

The genes are TRBV7-3 and TRBJ2-7, with TRBD2 identical over 12 bases. This receptor was taken from a woman aged 40 to 50 who had recovered from COVID-19. The sequenced sample was PBMCs or T cells enriched from blood (not recorded which). The CDR3 DNA follows: TGTGCCAGCAGCTCTGGACTAGCGGGAAGCGAGCAGTACTTC. It translates to CASSSGLAGSEQYF.